This T cell receptor (beta chain) was obtained from a study of response to subunit inactivated influenza vaccine. This CDR3 contains 17 residues. Germline CDR1 SGHNT, CDR2 YYREEE (reference sequence). Trimming took 3 bases from V and 3 from J, leaving 19 bases between them. In TCRdb, the RT-PCR reads were re-called with MiXCR into one record per CDR3 protein. The sample gives more than 550,000 distinct CDR3 sequences, roughly 12% of which show up once; approximately 10% is in the top ten. This same sample was also taken into another study, of T cells expressing NK-cell markers. From that study: Template switching by 5'RACE with UMIs generated the TCR beta cDNA.

The sample was PBMCs from blood, taken on the day of vaccination. J is TRBJ1-5 and V is TRBV5-4, with D tentatively TRBD1 (5 bases). This clonotype was obtained from a man aged 45 to 65 who received an inactivated influenza vaccine. CDR3 sequence (DNA): TGTGCCAGCAGCTGTGGGGGTTACGGCAGAAACAATCAGCCCCAGCATTTT. Residues: CASSCGGYGRNNQPQHF.